A selection of T cell receptor beta chains follows, all from one sample in a study of human T cells and chemical hapten exposure. Via MiXCR, TCRdb re-called the RACE reads, giving one row per CDR3 protein. The sample consists of over 35,000 distinct CDR3 sequences, 8.9% of them appearing once. The sample consisted of whole blood, taken in connection with sensitization to the hapten diphenylcyclopropenone (DPC). These receptors were collected from a middle-aged woman with alopecia areata. Some clones in this sample may be carry-over from other donors' samples. Each CDR3 is given with its conserved first and last residue. The order of the fields is CDR3 length, V gene, J gene, clone size, D gene, CDR3 DNA, CDR3 protein. D genes are given only for firm matches. The size field is filled for only some rows; it gives once, few, many or a size class.

14	TRBV6-1	TRBJ2-4	many	-	TGTGCCAGCAGTCCGCGGGACCTCAAAAACATTCAGTACTTC	CASSPRDLKNIQYF
12	TRBV6-6	TRBJ1-4	-	-	TGTGCCAGCAGTTACGGGGCCGAAAAACTGTTTTTT	CASSYGAEKLFF
12	TRBV6-5	TRBJ2-3	many	-	TGTGCCAGCAGTCCGACGACAGATACGCAGTATTTT	CASSPTTDTQYF
15	TRBV5-4	TRBJ2-2	many	-	TGTGCCAGCACCCCCGAGAGAGGGGCAACCGGGGAGCTGTTTTTT	CASTPERGATGELFF
16	TRBV3-1	TRBJ1-5	few	TRBD1	TGTGCCAGCAGCCAAAAACTGACAGGGGGCAATCAGCCCCAGCATTTT	CASSQKLTGGNQPQHF
14	TRBV19	TRBJ2-7	many	-	TGTGCCAGTAAGGTGGACCCAGGCTCCTACGAGCAGTACTTC	CASKVDPGSYEQYF
15	TRBV4-1	TRBJ2-2	many	TRBD1	TGCGCCAGCAGCCTGTTAACAGGGGCCACCGGGGAGCTGTTTTTT	CASSLLTGATGELFF
13	TRBV20-1	TRBJ2-1	-	-	TGCAGTGCTGTCCCCGTGGGCTACAATGAGCAGTTCTTC	CSAVPVGYNEQFF
16	TRBV6-5	TRBJ2-2	few	-	TGTGCCAGCAGGTTTGACAGTCTATTGAACACCGGGGAGCTGTTTTTT	CASRFDSLLNTGELFF
15	TRBV20-1	TRBJ2-3	many	TRBD2	TGCAGTGCTACGGTAGCGGGCCTGGGTACAGATACGCAGTATTTT	CSATVAGLGTDTQYF
14	TRBV7-9	TRBJ1-1	many	-	TGTGCCAGCAGCTTAAGTGGGGTTCCCACTGAAGCTTTCTTT	CASSLSGVPTEAFF
14	TRBV28	TRBJ2-5	many	TRBD1	TGTGCCAGCAGGGGGGACAGGGAGGTGGAGACCCAGTACTTC	CASRGDREVETQYF
15	TRBV7-6	TRBJ1-1	-	-	TGTGCCAGCAGCTTAGCGCCCGAGGGTGGAACTGAAGCTTTCTTT	CASSLAPEGGTEAFF
10	TRBV15	TRBJ1-4	-	-	TGTGCCACTCGGTCCGAAAAACTGTTTTTT	CATRSEKLFF
15	TRBV4-3	TRBJ1-6	few	-	TGCGCCAGCAGCCAAGGTACAGGGACGGATTCACCCCTCCACTTT	CASSQGTGTDSPLHF
11	TRBV12-5	TRBJ2-7	many	-	TGTGCTAGTGCCCTTACCTACGAGCAGTACTTC	CASALTYEQYF
15	TRBV28	TRBJ2-3	once	-	TGTGCCAGCAGTACGGGGACAACCAGCACAGATACGCAGTATTTT	CASSTGTTSTDTQYF
14	TRBV7-3	TRBJ2-2	many	-	TGTGCCAGCAGCCGCGACATCAACACCGGGGAGCTGTTTTTT	CASSRDINTGELFF
15	TRBV3-1	TRBJ1-2	-	TRBD1	TGTGCCAGCAGCGAAGGCACGGGACAGAACTATGGCTACACCTTC	CASSEGTGQNYGYTF
14	TRBV18	TRBJ1-4	many	TRBD1	TGTGCCAGCTCCCCGACAGGGACAGGTGAAAAACTGTTTTTT	CASSPTGTGEKLFF
14	TRBV7-9	TRBJ2-5	many	TRBD2	TGTGCCAGCAGCTTATGGCTAGCGGAAGAGACCCAGTACTTC	CASSLWLAEETQYF
14	TRBV4-3	TRBJ1-1	many	-	TGCGCCAGCAGCCAAGAAACAGTGAACACTGAAGCTTTCTTT	CASSQETVNTEAFF
13	TRBV19	TRBJ2-5	many	TRBD2	TGTGCCAGTAGCTCTAGCGGGGCTGAGACCCAGTACTTC	CASSSSGAETQYF
13	TRBV21-1	TRBJ1-2	many	-	TGTGCCAGCAGCTCAAAAACCCGCTCCGGCTACACCTTC	CASSSKTRSGYTF
15	TRBV7-9	TRBJ1-2	few	TRBD1	TGTGCCAGCAGCGGCAGACAGGGACGTAACTATGGCTACACCTTC	CASSGRQGRNYGYTF
13	TRBV6-1	TRBJ2-3	few	-	TGTGCCAGCAGGGGGAGGGGGGTAGATACGCAGTATTTT	CASRGRGVDTQYF
13	TRBV6-2/TRBV6-3	TRBJ1-5	many	-	TGTGCCAGCAGGGACAGTTTTAATCAGCCCCAGCATTTT	CASRDSFNQPQHF
14	TRBV6-2/TRBV6-3	TRBJ2-1	many	TRBD1	TGTGCCAGCGAAGGGACAGTAGAGCACAATGAGCAGTTCTTC	CASEGTVEHNEQFF
13	TRBV15	TRBJ2-7	many	TRBD2	TGTGCCACCAGCCGACCGGGGGGCTACGAGCAGTACTTC	CATSRPGGYEQYF
14	TRBV20-1	TRBJ2-3	many	TRBD1	TGCAGTGCCATAACAGGGGCTCGCACAGATACGCAGTATTTT	CSAITGARTDTQYF
15	TRBV7-9	TRBJ2-1	few	-	TGTGCCAGCAGCTCCCGGGACCGGGGGAACAATGAGCAGTTCTTC	CASSSRDRGNNEQFF
15	TRBV4-1	TRBJ1-1	few	-	TGCGCCAGCAGCACTCAGAATACCATGAACACTGAAGCTTTCTTT	CASSTQNTMNTEAFF
16	TRBV20-1	TRBJ2-5	many	-	TGCAGTGCCCCGACCCTCGGGACACCCTACCAAGAGACCCAGTACTTC	CSAPTLGTPYQETQYF
12	TRBV6-2/TRBV6-3	TRBJ2-1	few	-	TGTGCCAGCAGTTCACGGTACAATGAGCAGTTCTTC	CASSSRYNEQFF
16	TRBV5-1	TRBJ2-5	few	-	TGCGCCAGCACCCGGGGTTGGCAGGCCCAAGTAGAGACCCAGTACTTC	CASTRGWQAQVETQYF
18	TRBV12-3/TRBV12-4	TRBJ2-3	many	TRBD2	TGTGCCAGCAGTTTTACCCTGACTAGCGGGGGGTCCACAGATACGCAGTATTTT	CASSFTLTSGGSTDTQYF
15	TRBV19	TRBJ2-6	many	-	TGTGCCAGTAGTATACCCTGGTCTGGGGCCAACGTCCTGACTTTC	CASSIPWSGANVLTF
14	TRBV28	TRBJ2-1	few	TRBD1	TGTGCCAGCAGGGGACAGCCCTCCTACAATGAGCAGTTCTTC	CASRGQPSYNEQFF
13	TRBV14	TRBJ1-1	many	-	TGTGCCAGCAGCCAAGATCTTGGTGGGGAAGCTTTCTTT	CASSQDLGGEAFF
19	TRBV12-3/TRBV12-4	TRBJ2-1	many	TRBD2	TGTGCCAGCAGTGTCACTACTAGCGGGGGACCCGAATTGTACAATGAGCAGTTCTTC	CASSVTTSGGPELYNEQFF
16	TRBV11-2	TRBJ2-7	many	TRBD2	TGTGCCAGCAGCAAAGATAGCGGGACCACCTCCTACGAGCAGTACTTC	CASSKDSGTTSYEQYF
16	TRBV11-3	TRBJ1-2	many	-	TGTGCCAGCATCGTCCCGCGGATTGGGATACCCTGGGGTTACACCTTC	CASIVPRIGIPWGYTF
13	TRBV6-1	TRBJ2-3	few	-	TGTGCCAGCAGCGCACAGGGAACAGATACGCAGTATTTT	CASSAQGTDTQYF
15	TRBV9	TRBJ2-3	many	-	TGTGCCAGCAGCGTAGTTCGAAGTAACACAGATACGCAGTATTTT	CASSVVRSNTDTQYF
11	TRBV2	TRBJ2-5	-	-	TGTGCCAGCAAGGCCCAAGAGACCCAGTACTTC	CASKAQETQYF
15	TRBV7-2	TRBJ1-2	few	-	TGTGCCAGCAGCCAAAGGACGAGGGCGGTTGAGGGCTACACCTTC	CASSQRTRAVEGYTF
15	TRBV11-2	TRBJ1-1	many	-	TGTGCCAGCAGCTTAACATCCGGAGGAGGAACTGAAGCTTTCTTT	CASSLTSGGGTEAFF
13	TRBV15	TRBJ1-1	-	-	TGTGCCACCAGCAGAGAACGGCCCGATGAAGCTTTCTTT	CATSRERPDEAFF
13	TRBV20-1	TRBJ1-2	many	-	TGCAGTGCTAGTAGTGGGGACACCCTTGGCTACACCTTC	CSASSGDTLGYTF
13	TRBV20-1	TRBJ2-5	many	-	TGCAGTGCCCTAGGGGCGGGGCAAGAGACCCAGTACTTC	CSALGAGQETQYF
13	TRBV28	TRBJ2-7	many	-	TGTGCCACTAACCTCAGGGGCCTCTACGAGCAGTACTTC	CATNLRGLYEQYF
12	TRBV20-1	TRBJ1-1	once	TRBD1	TGCAGTGCCTCGGACAGGGCCACTGAAGCTTTCTTT	CSASDRATEAFF
14	TRBV6-1	TRBJ2-7	many	TRBD1	TGTGCCAGCAGAACGGGACAGGGGCCGAACGAGCAGTACTTC	CASRTGQGPNEQYF
13	TRBV20-1	TRBJ1-5	-	-	TGCAGTGCTAGAACCGGGATTAATCAGCCCCAGCATTTT	CSARTGINQPQHF
13	TRBV5-1	TRBJ2-2	many	-	TGCGCCAGCAGCTTGCTCGCTACCGGGGAGCTGTTTTTT	CASSLLATGELFF
15	TRBV19	TRBJ2-7	many	TRBD1	TGTGCCAGTAGTCCACAAATGGGGACAGCCTACGAGCAGTACTTC	CASSPQMGTAYEQYF
13	TRBV29-1	TRBJ2-2	-	-	TGCAGCGTTGATCGACAAAACACCGGGGAGCTGTTTTTT	CSVDRQNTGELFF